The 17 T cell receptor beta chains presented below share a single source sample, sequenced in a study of T-cell reconstitution after alpha-beta-depleted transplantation in children. The library targeted TCRbeta and was prepared with unique molecular identifiers. Each CDR3 protein is one row after TCRdb ran MiXCR on the PCR reads. The sample shows fewer than 550,000 distinct CDR3 sequences, over 10% of them seen only once. Sample: PBMCs, mostly from graft donor cells, taken 180 days after TCRalphabeta/CD19-depleted stem cell transplant. These receptors came from a female patient aged 2 to 10 who had a stem cell transplant for aplastic anemia, so the T cells may come from the graft donor.

This clonotype was seen a few times. The chain uses TRBV18 and TRBJ2-5, with TRBD1 as a possible D gene (6 bases). The CDR3 has 15 residues. The germline V gene has CDR1 KGHSH and CDR2 LQKENI. V was cut by 3 bases and J by 1 base, with 12 bases left in between. CDR3 sequence reads: CASSPGQLFQETQYF. The CDR3 DNA reads TGTGCCAGCTCACCGGGACAACTCTTCCAAGAGACCCAGTACTTC.

This clonotype has only a few counts. The chain has TRBV7-2 and TRBJ2-4; D remains ambiguous. V was pared by 2 bases and J by 0 bases, with 11 bases between. From germline, CDR1 is SGHTA and CDR2 FQGNSA. The CDR3 contains 16 residues. Written as DNA, the CDR3 is TGTGCCAGCAGCTTATCTGGATACCTAGCCAAAAACATTCAGTACTTC. Residues: CASSLSGYLAKNIQYF.

The CDR3 protein is CASSLALGSGGGEQYF. Here the CDR3 DNA reads TGTGCCAGCAGCTTAGCGCTGGGGTCCGGAGGTGGCGAGCAGTACTTC. V is TRBV7-6 and J is TRBJ2-7; possibly TRBD2 for D (5 bases). Trimming left V 0 bases short and J 6 bases short, with 18 bases between. CDR1 SGHVS and CDR2 FNYEAQ come from the germline V gene. The CDR3 consists of 16 residues.

This clonotype has just a few counts. This rearrangement joins TRBV12-3 or TRBV12-4 to TRBJ1-4, with a possible D match to TRBD1 (5 bases). The CDR3 has 12 residues. V gave up 3 bases and J gave up 15 bases, with 14 bases separating them. CDR3 protein: CASSFLGQSVFF. As DNA, the CDR3 is TGTGCCAGCAGTTTTCTCGGACAAAGCGTGTTTTTT.

This clonotype has just a few counts. The chain joins TRBV13 to TRBJ1-5; TRBD1 agrees at 9 bases. The ends lost 0 bases at V and 4 bases at J; junction bases unmatched: 4. The CDR3 sequence is 16 residues long. Germline V gene data show CDR1 as PRHDT and CDR2 as FYEKMQ (reference sequence). CDR3 nucleotide sequence: TGTGCCAGCAGCTTAGGCCTTGGACAGGGGAATCAGCCCCAGCATTTT. Protein product: CASSLGLGQGNQPQHF.

The genes are TRBV29-1 and TRBJ1-2, with D perhaps matching TRBD1 (5 bases). The V gene lost 5 bases and the J gene lost 5 bases, with 9 bases spanning the gap. This CDR3 spans 11 amino acids. CDR1 and CDR2 (germline): SQVTM, ANQGSEA. The CDR3 DNA reads as TGCAGCGTTCGACAGCCATATGGCTACACCTTC. Encoded protein: CSVRQPYGYTF.

V is TRBV6-1 and J is TRBJ1-2; 8 bases fit TRBD1. The germline V gene has CDR1 MNHNS and CDR2 SASEGT. Trimming removed 0 bases from V and 1 base from J; junction bases left unmatched: 4. This CDR3 comprises 16 residues. The CDR3 bases are TGTGCCAGCAGTGAAGCGGGGACAGGACTTAACTATGGCTACACCTTC. Amino acid sequence: CASSEAGTGLNYGYTF.

This chain uses TRBV11-1 with TRBJ1-6; the match to TRBD1 covers 7 bases. Germline V lookup: CDR1 SGHAT, CDR2 FQDESV (reference sequence). V gave up 10 bases and J gave up 0 bases; unmatched junction bases: 21. CDR3 size: 20 residues. CDR3 protein: CAKGQASLKVRSSYNSPLHF. The CDR3 bases are TGTGCCAAAGGACAGGCAAGCTTGAAGGTACGGAGCTCCTATAATTCACCCCTCCACTTT.

This chain links TRBV7-9 with TRBJ1-1; 8 positions agree with TRBD1. The CDR3 covers 15 residues. J gave up 4 bases and V 5 bases, and 9 bases lay outside the gene matches. Germline CDR1 is SEHNR and CDR2 is FQNEAQ (reference sequence). Here the CDR3 reads CASSPGDRSFTEAFF. CDR3 sequence (DNA): TGTGCCAGCAGCCCTGGGGACAGGTCATTCACTGAAGCTTTCTTT.

The rearrangement links TRBV7-2 to TRBJ1-1; D unclear. Trimming cost V 6 bases and J 5 bases, with 13 bases left between them. CDR1 SGHTA and CDR2 FQGNSA come from the germline V gene. This CDR3 is 13 amino acids long. This CDR3 reads CASRSNRRTEAFF. CDR3 nucleotide sequence: TGTGCCAGCAGATCGAACAGAAGGACTGAAGCTTTCTTT. Combining the CDR3 with reference TRBV7-2 and TRBJ1-1 gives the whole variable domain GAGVSQSPSNKVTEKGKDVELRCDPISGHTALYWYRQSLGQGLEFLIYFQGNSAPDKSGLPSDRFSAERTGGSVSTLTIQRTQQEDSAVYLCASRSNRRTEAFFGQGTRLTVV.

The chain couples TRBV4-3 to TRBJ1-1; weak D call: TRBD1 (5 bases). The CDR3 contains 16 residues. V gave up 0 bases and J gave up 4 bases, with 15 bases separating them. CDR1 is LGHNA, CDR2 YSLEER, per germline. The CDR3 DNA is TGCGCCAGCAGCCAAGATCGAGGGGTGTCGACCACTGAAGCTTTCTTT. Translation gives CASSQDRGVSTTEAFF.

This clonotype was picked up many times. The V call is TRBV18, the J call TRBJ1-2; weak D call: TRBD1 (6 bases). V dropped 3 bases and J dropped 4 bases, with 9 bases sitting between them. Germline V gene data show CDR1 as KGHSH and CDR2 as LQKENI. The CDR3 runs 13 residues. The CDR3 is CASSPGRGYGYTF. The DNA of the CDR3 is TGTGCCAGCTCACCTGGCAGGGGCTATGGCTACACCTTC.

V is TRBV19 and J is TRBJ2-1; D is unclear. CDR3 size: 13 residues. V was clipped by 7 bases and J by 0 bases, with 7 bases between them. Germline CDR1 and CDR2: LNHDA and SQIVND (reference sequence). The CDR3 is CASTLSSYNEQFF. The CDR3, as DNA: TGTGCCAGTACCCTTAGCTCCTACAATGAGCAGTTCTTC.

This clonotype was observed many times. The V gene is TRBV5-6, the J gene TRBJ2-1; 10 nucleotides align to TRBD1. The germline V gene encodes CDR1 SGHDT and CDR2 YYEEEE. Trimming at V came to 1 base and at J to 3 bases, leaving 7 bases not matched to a gene. The CDR3 sequence is 17 residues long. The CDR3 coding sequence is TGTGCCAGCAGCTTGATTTTGAGGACAGGGGGCTACAATGAGCAGTTCTTC. This translates into CASSLILRTGGYNEQFF.

This clonotype occurred a few times. A junction end diverges from the germline sequence, so it may reflect a read error. The chain carries TRBV11-3 and TRBJ2-1, with D perhaps TRBD2 (6 bases). Per germline, CDR1 SGHNT and CDR2 YENEEA. This CDR3 comprises 15 residues. Written as DNA, the CDR3 is TGTGCCAGCAGCCCAATCCGGGACTCCCACAATGAGCAGTTCTTC. This gives the protein CASSPIRDSHNEQFF.

In its sample, this clonotype was seen many times. The chain uses TRBV12-3 or TRBV12-4 and TRBJ1-4; TRBD1 agrees at 9 bases. V dropped 0 bases and J dropped 3; count of bases not matched to a gene: 2. The CDR3 is made up of 16 amino acids. The CDR3 coding sequence is TGTGCCAGCAGTTTAGCACAGGGGGCTGCTAATGAAAAACTGTTTTTT. Translation gives CASSLAQGAANEKLFF.

This clonotype has more than one count but fewer than ten. This rearrangement joins TRBV3-1 to TRBJ2-2; D uncertain. The CDR3 contains 15 residues. Germline CDR1 and CDR2: LGHDT and YNNKEL (reference sequence). Trimming removed 0 bases at V and 6 bases at J, with 11 bases between. The CDR3 is CASSQEARSAGELFF. CDR3 DNA: TGTGCCAGCAGCCAAGAAGCCAGGTCTGCCGGGGAGCTGTTTTTT.